The clone carrying this T cell receptor (beta chain) was observed a handful of times. This sample was included in a study of early T cells in non-severe SARS-CoV-2 infection. Overall study: Whole-blood bulk RNA, unsorted, was sequenced, and chains were unpaired.

Researchers tagged individual cDNA molecules with unique molecular identifiers. TCRdb independently ran MiXCR on the 5' RACE reads; one entry per CDR3 protein. The sample contains more than 45,000 distinct CDR3 sequences, 9.5% to 15% of which appear only once. Trimming removed 3 bases at V and 3 bases at J, with 15 bases between. The germline V gene has CDR1 SGHRS and CDR2 YFSETQ. This CDR3 has 15 amino acids. The sample consisted of whole blood. V and J are TRBV5-1 and TRBJ1-1, with D unresolved. The TCR originated in an adult who was a healthcare worker with PCR-confirmed SARS-CoV-2 infection or an uninfected control (not recorded which). CDR3 in amino acids: CASSSAGPRDTEAFF. CDR3 nucleotide sequence: TGCGCCAGCAGCTCGGCAGGACCGCGGGACACTGAAGCTTTCTTT.